What follows is one TCR beta chain and its context. Enrolled through a virtual design, the participants were between roughly 18 and 90 years of age and came from 24 US areas. Clinical histories supplied by participants themselves formed the basis of cohort assignment. This entry belongs to a study of blood T cell repertoires in COVID-19. Overall study context: Samples taken during acute and convalescent COVID-19 were collected in the United States, Italy and Spain.

As handled by the study authors: Nucleated cell number was recorded as an estimate derived from reference gene primer amplification. The protocol was immunoSEQ multiplex PCR, while the TCRdb copy is restricted to in-frame clones and leaves out a portion. D and trimming come from the DNA, and the V and J calls and clone size come from that table. The table includes roughly 240,000 clones, roughly 87% detected once. The source of this sequence is a woman aged 25 to 39 with acute COVID-19. Source material: PBMCs or T cells enriched from blood (not recorded which).

The DNA of the CDR3 is TGTGCCAGCAGTTTGACAGGGCAGAACACTGAAGCTTTCTTT. Its protein is CASSLTGQNTEAFF. The genes are TRBV27 and TRBJ1-1; 7 bases are shared with TRBD1. The germline V gene has CDR1 MNHEY and CDR2 SMNVEV (reference sequence). The CDR3 is 14 residues long. After removal of 3 bases from V and 1 base from J, the junction contained 2 bases not matched to a gene.